This TCR beta chain stems from a study of CD8+CD57+ T cells in acquired aplastic anemia. Study-wide results and caveats: Patients and controls turned out to have twenty-nine CD8+ CDR3 sequences in common.

Before being chosen for sequencing, patients had shown CD8+CD57+ cell expansion by flow cytometry. The patients, all of them, had severe acquired aplastic anemia. For this clonotype: The target antigen is unknown.

Researchers used genomic DNA as the template to profile TCR beta VDJ and CDR3. TCRdb reprocessed the reads with MiXCR, giving one entry per CDR3 protein. The repertoire holds 150,000 to 200,000 distinct CDR3 sequences, with over 40% as singletons. Trimming left V 5 bases short and J 5 bases short, with 12 bases between. The CDR3 covers 13 residues. Germline CDR1 MGHDK, CDR2 SYGVNS. The clonotype originates from a human donor with aplastic anemia. V usage is TRBV25-1 and J usage is TRBJ1-1, with D possibly TRBD1 on 6 matching bases. The sample taken for sequencing was sorted CD4+, CD8+, or CD8+CD57+ T cells (not recorded which) from PBMCs. The CDR3 coding sequence is TGTGCCAGCAGTCTACAGGGCCGGACTGAAGCTTTCTTT. As protein: CASSLQGRTEAFF.